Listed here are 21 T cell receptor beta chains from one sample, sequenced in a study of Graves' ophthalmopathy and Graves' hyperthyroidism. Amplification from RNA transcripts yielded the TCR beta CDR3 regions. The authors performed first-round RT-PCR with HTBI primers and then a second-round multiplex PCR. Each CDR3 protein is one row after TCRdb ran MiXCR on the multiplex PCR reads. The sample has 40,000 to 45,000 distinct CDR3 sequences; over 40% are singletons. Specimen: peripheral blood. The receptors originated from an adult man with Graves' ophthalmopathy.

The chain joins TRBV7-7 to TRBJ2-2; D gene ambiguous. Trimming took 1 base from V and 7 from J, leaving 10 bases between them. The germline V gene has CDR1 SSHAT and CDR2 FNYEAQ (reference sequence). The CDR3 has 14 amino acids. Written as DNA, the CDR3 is TGTGCCAGCAGCTTAGATGGATTTGGCGGGGAGCTGTTTTTT. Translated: CASSLDGFGGELFF.

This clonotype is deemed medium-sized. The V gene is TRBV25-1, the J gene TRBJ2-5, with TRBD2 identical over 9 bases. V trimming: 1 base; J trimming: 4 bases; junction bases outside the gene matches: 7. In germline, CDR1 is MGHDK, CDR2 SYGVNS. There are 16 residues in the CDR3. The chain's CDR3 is CASSELGSGSLETQYF. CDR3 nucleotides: TGTGCCAGCAGTGAATTGGGTAGCGGGAGCTTAGAGACCCAGTACTTC.

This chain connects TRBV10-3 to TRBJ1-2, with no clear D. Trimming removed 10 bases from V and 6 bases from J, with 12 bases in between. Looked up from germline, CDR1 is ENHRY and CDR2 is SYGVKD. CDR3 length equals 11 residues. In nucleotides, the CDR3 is TGTGCCACTCGCCCGGAGGATGGCTACACCTTC. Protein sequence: CATRPEDGYTF.

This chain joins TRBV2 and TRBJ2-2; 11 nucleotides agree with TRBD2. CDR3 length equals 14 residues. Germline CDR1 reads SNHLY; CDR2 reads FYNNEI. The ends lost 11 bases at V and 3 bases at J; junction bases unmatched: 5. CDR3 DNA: TGTGCCGTACTAGCGGGGGCTGACACCGGGGAGCTGTTTTTT. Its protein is CAVLAGADTGELFF.

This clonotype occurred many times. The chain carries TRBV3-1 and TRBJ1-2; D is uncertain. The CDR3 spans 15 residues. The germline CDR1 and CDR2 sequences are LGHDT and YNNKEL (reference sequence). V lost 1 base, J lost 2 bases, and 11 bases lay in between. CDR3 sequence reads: CASSQARNENYGYTF. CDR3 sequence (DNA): TGTGCCAGCAGCCAAGCCCGGAATGAGAACTATGGCTACACCTTC. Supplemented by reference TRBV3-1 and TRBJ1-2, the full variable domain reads DTAVSQTPKYLVTQMGNDKSIKCEQNLGHDTMYWYKQDSKKFLKIMFSYNNKELIINETVPNRFSPKSPDKAHLNLHINSLELGDSAVYFCASSQARNENYGYTFGSGTRLTVV.

CDR3 DNA sequence: TGTGCCAGTAGTCTATCCGCACCGGGACAGGGGAGGATTCAGTACTTC. As protein: CASSLSAPGQGRIQYF. The chain uses TRBV19 and TRBJ2-4, with 10 bases fitting TRBD1. Germline trimming cut 5 bases from V and 10 bases from J; bases unmatched to any gene: 14. Germline V lookup: CDR1 LNHDA, CDR2 SQIVND (reference sequence). This CDR3 has 16 amino acids.

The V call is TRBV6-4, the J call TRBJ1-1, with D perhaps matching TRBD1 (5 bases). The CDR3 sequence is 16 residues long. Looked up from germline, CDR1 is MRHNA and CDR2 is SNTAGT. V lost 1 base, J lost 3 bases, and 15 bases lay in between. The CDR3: CASSDYGLAGDTEAFF. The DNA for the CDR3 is TGTGCCAGCAGTGACTACGGACTAGCGGGGGACACTGAAGCTTTCTTT.

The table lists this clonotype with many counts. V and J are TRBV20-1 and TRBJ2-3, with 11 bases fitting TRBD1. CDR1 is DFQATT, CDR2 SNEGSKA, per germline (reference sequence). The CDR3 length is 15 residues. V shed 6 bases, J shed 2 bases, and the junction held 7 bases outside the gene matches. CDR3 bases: TGCAGTGCCCGGGGACAGGGGGTCCTCACAGATACGCAGTATTTT. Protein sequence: CSARGQGVLTDTQYF.

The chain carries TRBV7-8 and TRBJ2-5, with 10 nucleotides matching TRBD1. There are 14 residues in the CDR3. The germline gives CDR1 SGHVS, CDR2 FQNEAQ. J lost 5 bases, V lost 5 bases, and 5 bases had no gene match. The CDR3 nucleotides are TGTGCCAGCAGCCGGCCGGGACAGGGGGAGACCCAGTACTTC. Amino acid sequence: CASSRPGQGETQYF.

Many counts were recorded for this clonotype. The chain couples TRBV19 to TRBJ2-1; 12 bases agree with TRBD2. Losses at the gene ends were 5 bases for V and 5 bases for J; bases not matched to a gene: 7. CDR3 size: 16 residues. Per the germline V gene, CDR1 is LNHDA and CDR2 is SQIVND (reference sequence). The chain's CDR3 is CASSASGRAAHNEQFF. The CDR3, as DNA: TGTGCCAGTAGTGCTAGCGGGAGGGCAGCACACAATGAGCAGTTCTTC.

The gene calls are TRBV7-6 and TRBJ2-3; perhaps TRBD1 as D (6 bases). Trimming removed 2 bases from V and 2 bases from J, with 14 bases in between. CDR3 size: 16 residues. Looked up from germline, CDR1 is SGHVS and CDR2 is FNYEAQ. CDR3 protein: CASSLMPGQPTDTQYF. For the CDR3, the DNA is TGTGCCAGCAGCTTAATGCCGGGACAACCCACAGATACGCAGTATTTT.

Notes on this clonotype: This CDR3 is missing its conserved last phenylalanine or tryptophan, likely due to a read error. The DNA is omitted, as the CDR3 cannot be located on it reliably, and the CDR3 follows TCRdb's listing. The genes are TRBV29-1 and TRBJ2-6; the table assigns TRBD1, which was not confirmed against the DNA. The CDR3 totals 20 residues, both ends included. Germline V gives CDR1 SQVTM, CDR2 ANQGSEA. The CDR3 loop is CSVPQAAIGQEPSGANVLVL.

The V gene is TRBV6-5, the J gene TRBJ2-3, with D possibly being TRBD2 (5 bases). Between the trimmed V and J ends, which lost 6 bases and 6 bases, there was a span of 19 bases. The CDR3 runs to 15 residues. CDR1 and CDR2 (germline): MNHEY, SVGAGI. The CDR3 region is CASRLRGQGSDTQYF. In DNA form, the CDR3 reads TGTGCCAGCAGACTACGAGGGCAAGGATCTGATACGCAGTATTTT.

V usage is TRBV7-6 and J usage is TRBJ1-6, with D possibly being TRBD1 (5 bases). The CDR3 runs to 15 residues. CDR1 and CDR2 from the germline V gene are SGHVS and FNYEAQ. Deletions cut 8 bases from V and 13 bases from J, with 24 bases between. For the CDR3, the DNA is TGTGCCAGCCTAGCGGGCCGCGGGGCCTCGGCTCCCCTCCACTTT. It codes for CASLAGRGASAPLHF.

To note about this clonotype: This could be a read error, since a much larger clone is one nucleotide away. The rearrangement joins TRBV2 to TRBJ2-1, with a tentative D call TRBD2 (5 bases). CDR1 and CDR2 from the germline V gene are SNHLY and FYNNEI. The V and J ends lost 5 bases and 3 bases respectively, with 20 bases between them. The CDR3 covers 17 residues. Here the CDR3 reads CASSYTFGRGYYNEQFF. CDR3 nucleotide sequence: TGTGCCAGCAGTTATACCTTCGGACGGGGATACTACAATGAGCAGTTCTTC. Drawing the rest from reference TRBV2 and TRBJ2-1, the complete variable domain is EPEVTQTPSHQVTQMGQEVILRCVPISNHLYFYWYRQILGQKVEFLVSFYNNEISEKSEIFDDQFSVERPDGSNFTLKIRSTKLEDSAMYFCASSYTFGRGYYNEQFFGPGTRLTVL.

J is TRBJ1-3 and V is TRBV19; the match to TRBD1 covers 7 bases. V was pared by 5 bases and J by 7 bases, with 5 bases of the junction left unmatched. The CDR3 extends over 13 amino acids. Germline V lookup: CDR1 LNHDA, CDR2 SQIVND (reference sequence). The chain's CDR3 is CASSAGQSNTIYF. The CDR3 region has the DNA TGTGCCAGTAGTGCGGGACAGAGCAACACCATATATTTT.

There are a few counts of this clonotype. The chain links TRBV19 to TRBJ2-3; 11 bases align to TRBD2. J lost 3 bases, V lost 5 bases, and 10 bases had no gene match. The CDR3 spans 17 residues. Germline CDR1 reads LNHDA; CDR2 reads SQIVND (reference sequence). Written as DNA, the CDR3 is TGTGCCAGTAGTCCCTGGGGTAGCGGGGGGGCAACAGATACGCAGTATTTT. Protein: CASSPWGSGGATDTQYF.

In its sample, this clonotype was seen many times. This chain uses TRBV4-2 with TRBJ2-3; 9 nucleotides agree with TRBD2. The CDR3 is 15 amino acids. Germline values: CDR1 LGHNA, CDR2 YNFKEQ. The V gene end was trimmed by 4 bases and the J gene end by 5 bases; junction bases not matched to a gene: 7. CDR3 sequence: CASSPSGGWGDTQYF. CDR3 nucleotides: TGTGCCAGCAGCCCGAGCGGGGGGTGGGGAGATACGCAGTATTTT.

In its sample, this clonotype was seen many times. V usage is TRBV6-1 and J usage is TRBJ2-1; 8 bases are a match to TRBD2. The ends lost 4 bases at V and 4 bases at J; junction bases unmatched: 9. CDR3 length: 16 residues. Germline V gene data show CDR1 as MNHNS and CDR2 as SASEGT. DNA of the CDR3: TGTGCCAGCAGTGTCGTCGAGCGGGGGTTTTACAATGAGCAGTTCTTC. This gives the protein CASSVVERGFYNEQFF.

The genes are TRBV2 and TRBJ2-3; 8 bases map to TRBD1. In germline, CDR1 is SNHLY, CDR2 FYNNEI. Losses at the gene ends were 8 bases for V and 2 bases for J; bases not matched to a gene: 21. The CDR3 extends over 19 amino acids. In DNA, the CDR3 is TGTGCCAGCGGTGGACTCGTGGAGGGCCAGGGGGCTACCACAGATACGCAGTATTTT. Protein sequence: CASGGLVEGQGATTDTQYF.

The chain's CDR3 is CSAGGEKRGTDTQYF. The CDR3 coding sequence is TGCAGTGCTGGGGGGGAGAAGAGGGGCACAGATACGCAGTATTTT. J is TRBJ2-3 and V is TRBV20-1; 7 bases are a match to TRBD2. Germline values: CDR1 DFQATT, CDR2 SNEGSKA (reference sequence). CDR3 size: 15 residues. Trimming took 5 bases from V and 1 from J; bases not matched to a gene: 9.